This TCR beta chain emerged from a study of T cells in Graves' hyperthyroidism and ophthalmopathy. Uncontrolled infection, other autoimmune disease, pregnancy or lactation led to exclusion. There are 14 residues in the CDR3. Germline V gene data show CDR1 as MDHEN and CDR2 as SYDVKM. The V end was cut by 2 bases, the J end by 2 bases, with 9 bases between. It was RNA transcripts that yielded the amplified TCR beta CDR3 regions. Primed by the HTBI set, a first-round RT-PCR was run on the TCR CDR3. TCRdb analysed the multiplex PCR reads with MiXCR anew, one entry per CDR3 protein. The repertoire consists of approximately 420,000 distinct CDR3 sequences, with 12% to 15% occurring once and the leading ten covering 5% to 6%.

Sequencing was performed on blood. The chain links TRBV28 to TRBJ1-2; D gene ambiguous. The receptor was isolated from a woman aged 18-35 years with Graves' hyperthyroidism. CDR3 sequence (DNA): TGTGCCAGCAGTTTAGGGTCGATCAACTATGGCTACACCTTC. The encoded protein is CASSLGSINYGYTF.